This T cell receptor (beta chain) appears in the sequencing data of a study of blood T cell repertoires in COVID-19. Profiling relied on immunoSEQ multiplex PCR, and the TCRdb table lists in-frame clones only, not all of them. The sample consists of around 100,000 clones, roughly nine tenths of them appearing once. Material: peripheral blood. This sequence originates from a man between 50 and 59 years old with active COVID-19.

The CDR3 nucleotides are TGTGCCAGTACCGACAGGGGCGGCTACACCTTC. It translates to CASTDRGGYTF. The J gene is TRBJ1-2, the V gene TRBV19, with TRBD1 identical over 8 bases. Looked up from germline, CDR1 is LNHDA and CDR2 is SQIVND (reference sequence). This CDR3 spans 11 amino acids. The V segment lost 7 bases and the J segment 8 bases; nucleotides outside the gene matches: 3.